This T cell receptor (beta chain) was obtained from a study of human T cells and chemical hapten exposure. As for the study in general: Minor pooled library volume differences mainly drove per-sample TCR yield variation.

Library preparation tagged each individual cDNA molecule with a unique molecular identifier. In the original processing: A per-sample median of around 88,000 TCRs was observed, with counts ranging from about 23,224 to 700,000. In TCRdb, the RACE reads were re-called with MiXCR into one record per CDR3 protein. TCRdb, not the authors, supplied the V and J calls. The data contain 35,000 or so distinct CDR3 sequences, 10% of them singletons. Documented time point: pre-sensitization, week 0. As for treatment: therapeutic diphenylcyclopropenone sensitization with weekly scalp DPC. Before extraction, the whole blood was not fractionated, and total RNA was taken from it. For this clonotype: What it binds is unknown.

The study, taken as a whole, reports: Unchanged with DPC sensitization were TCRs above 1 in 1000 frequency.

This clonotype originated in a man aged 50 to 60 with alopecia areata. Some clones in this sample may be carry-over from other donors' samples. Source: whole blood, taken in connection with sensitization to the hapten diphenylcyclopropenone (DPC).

CDR3 in amino acids: CASNPTGGGHNEQFF. The CDR3 coding sequence is TGTGCCAGCAATCCAACTGGGGGGGGGCACAATGAGCAGTTCTTC. The genes are TRBV6-2 or TRBV6-3 and TRBJ2-1; tentatively, D is TRBD2 (7 bases). The V and J ends lost 7 bases and 5 bases respectively, with 18 bases between them. CDR3 length equals 15 residues. Germline V lookup: CDR1 MNHEY, CDR2 SVGEGT.